Following are 23 T cell receptor beta chains from one sample sequenced in a study of shared clonotypes between healthy human individuals. Using immunoSEQ multiplex PCR, the repertoire was profiled, and TCRdb retains in-frame clones only, with some absent. The table has about 610,000 clones, about 97% seen once. The sequenced sample was naive CD4+ T cells sorted from blood. Subset indicated: CD45RA+ positively selected. The receptor source for this set is a woman aged 25 to 39 in good health.

V gene TRBV6-4 combines with J gene TRBJ2-6; D unclear. The CDR3 is made up of 14 amino acids. CDR1 MRHNA and CDR2 SNTAGT come from the germline V gene. V was shortened by 4 bases and J by 1 base, with 5 bases between the two germline ends. The CDR3 sequence is CASSVQSGANVLTF. CDR3 in DNA: TGTGCCAGCAGTGTACAATCTGGGGCCAACGTCCTGACTTTC.

A single count supports this clone. For the CDR3, the DNA is TGTGCCAGCATCCCAAGGCAGGCAAGGTTGTCAGCTTTCTTT. As protein: CASIPRQARLSAFF. The rearrangement uses TRBV2 and TRBJ1-1; D is unresolved. V was shortened by 7 bases and J by 10 bases, with 22 bases between the two germline ends. This CDR3 spans 14 amino acids. Germline-derived CDR1 and CDR2 are SNHLY and FYNNEI.

The chain employs TRBV5-1 and TRBJ2-3, with 7 bases lining up with TRBD2. The germline V gene has CDR1 SGHRS and CDR2 YFSETQ. The CDR3 extends over 16 amino acids. V gave up 0 bases and J gave up 8 bases; unmatched junction bases: 12. The CDR3 is CASSLAGGRETITQYF. CDR3 DNA sequence: TGCGCCAGCAGCTTGGCCGGAGGGAGGGAAACTATTACGCAGTATTTT.

V gene TRBV27 combines with J gene TRBJ1-5; D call uncertain. The germline V gene has CDR1 MNHEY and CDR2 SMNVEV (reference sequence). The CDR3 is 14 amino acids. V lost 6 bases and J lost 4, with 13 bases in between. This CDR3 is CASREHGRNQPQHF. CDR3 in DNA: TGTGCCAGCAGGGAACATGGTCGGAATCAGCCCCAGCATTTT.

The chain recombines TRBV7-6 with TRBJ2-7; 13 nucleotides line up with TRBD2. This CDR3 spans 16 amino acids. Germline CDR1 is SGHVS and CDR2 is FNYEAQ. V trimming: 1 base; J trimming: 0 bases; junction bases outside the gene matches: 0. The CDR3 sequence is CASSLGTSGSSYEQYF. In nucleotides, the CDR3 is TGTGCCAGCAGCTTAGGGACTAGCGGGAGCTCCTACGAGCAGTACTTC.

The chain joins TRBV6-6 to TRBJ2-1, with D unresolved. CDR1 is MNHNY and CDR2 is SVGAGI in the germline V gene (reference sequence). This CDR3 has 13 amino acids. V lost 2 bases and J 5 bases, leaving 7 bases between the germline ends. The CDR3 loop reads CASSYERDNEQFF. CDR3 bases: TGTGCCAGCAGTTACGAGAGAGACAATGAGCAGTTCTTC.

The chain couples TRBV19 to TRBJ2-2; D remains unclear. Trimming pared 7 bases from V and 6 bases from J, leaving 18 bases between. Germline V gene lookup returns CDR1 LNHDA and CDR2 SQIVND (reference sequence). The length of the CDR3 is 15 residues. For the CDR3, the DNA is TGTGCCAGTACCGTTGGGGTAGTCACGGCCGGGGAGCTGTTTTTT. The encoded protein is CASTVGVVTAGELFF.

V usage is TRBV2 and J usage is TRBJ1-1; D is undetermined. V dropped 10 bases and J dropped 0 bases, with 15 bases sitting between them. CDR1 SNHLY and CDR2 FYNNEI come from the germline V gene. This CDR3 region has 14 residues. CDR3 amino acids: CANPPTVMNTEAFF. DNA of the CDR3: TGTGCCAACCCCCCGACGGTCATGAACACTGAAGCTTTCTTT.

This clone appeared once. The J gene is TRBJ2-2, the V gene TRBV11-3; D ambiguous. Germline CDR1 SGHNT, CDR2 YENEEA. With 4 bases removed from V and 5 bases from J, the gap between germline ends came to 14 bases. This CDR3 has 15 residues. The CDR3 nucleotides read TGTGCCAGCAGCTCCCGACCGGGTTTTACCGGGGAGCTGTTTTTT. Translation gives CASSSRPGFTGELFF.

The rearrangement links TRBV5-4 to TRBJ2-1; 12 bases match TRBD2. The V and J ends lost 4 bases and 7 bases, in that order; junction bases with no gene match: 3. In germline, CDR1 is SGHNT, CDR2 YYREEE (reference sequence). This CDR3 contains 14 residues. The CDR3 here is CASSRTSGENEQFF. The CDR3, as DNA: TGTGCCAGCAGCAGGACTAGCGGGGAGAATGAGCAGTTCTTC.

This clone was seen more than once but under ten times. V gene TRBV7-3 combines with J gene TRBJ1-2; D may be TRBD1 (5 bases). The length of the CDR3 is 15 residues. Per the germline V gene, CDR1 is SGHTA and CDR2 is FQGTGA. Trimming removed 2 bases at V and 7 bases at J, with 17 bases between. The CDR3 DNA sequence: TGTGCCAGCAGCTTATTGGGGGGAGATCTGTCTGGCTACACCTTC. As protein: CASSLLGGDLSGYTF.

V usage is TRBV23-1 and J usage is TRBJ2-3, with TRBD1 as a possible D gene (6 bases). TRBV23-1 is assigned to the ORF class and has an uncertain function. The CDR3 contains 15 residues. Trimming took off 6 bases at V and 2 bases at J, with 15 bases between the two ends. The CDR3 DNA is TGCGCCAGCAGACAGGGAATATACCCCACAGATACGCAGTATTTT. Protein product: CASRQGIYPTDTQYF.

The chain uses TRBV5-5 and TRBJ2-7; D is tentatively TRBD1 or TRBD2 (5 bases each). The germline V gene encodes CDR1 SGHKS and CDR2 YYEKEE (reference sequence). V lost 4 bases and J 6 bases, leaving 20 bases between the germline ends. This CDR3 spans 15 amino acids. The CDR3 DNA reads TGTGCCAGCAGCCGGGACCCTCCGGGCCAGCGCGAGCAGTACTTC. Its protein is CASSRDPPGQREQYF.

Turning to this clone: Other DNA sequences in this sample translate to the same CDR3. The chain combines TRBV4-1 with TRBJ2-1; TRBD2 aligns across 9 bases. Trimming removed 3 bases from V and 6 bases from J; junction bases left unmatched: 6. CDR3 length: 15 amino acids. Germline CDR1 and CDR2: MGHRA and YSYEKL. In DNA form, the CDR3 reads TGCGCCAGCAGCCATTTAGCGGGAGTCGGCAATGAGCAGTTCTTC. Its protein is CASSHLAGVGNEQFF.

The chain is built from TRBV5-1 and TRBJ2-7; D unclear. V dropped 0 bases and J dropped 2 bases, with 9 bases sitting between them. The V gene's germline CDR1 is SGHRS and CDR2 YFSETQ. This CDR3 comprises 14 residues. DNA for the CDR3: TGCGCCAGCAGCTTGGCCCAGGATGCCTACGAGCAGTACTTC. This codes for CASSLAQDAYEQYF.

V is TRBV10-3 and J is TRBJ1-2; tentative D call: TRBD1 (6 bases). Trimming pared 2 bases from V and 4 bases from J, leaving 11 bases between. There are 14 residues in the CDR3. Per germline, CDR1 ENHRY and CDR2 SYGVKD. The DNA of the CDR3 is TGTGCCATCAGTGAGGGGGGCGGGACCTATGGCTACACCTTC. Its protein is CAISEGGGTYGYTF.

Written as DNA, the CDR3 is TGTGCCAGCAGACTACTAGCAGATACGCAGTATTTT. Amino acid sequence: CASRLLADTQYF. J is TRBJ2-3 and V is TRBV2; D perhaps matches TRBD2 (5 bases). The V end was cut by 6 bases, the J end by 4 bases, with 8 bases between. The CDR3 has 12 residues. Germline CDR1 SNHLY, CDR2 FYNNEI.

The chain joins TRBV19 to TRBJ2-1; 10 nucleotides line up with TRBD2. The trim removed 4 bases at V and 4 bases at J, leaving 10 bases unmatched. This CDR3 contains 17 residues. The germline CDR1 and CDR2 sequences are LNHDA and SQIVND (reference sequence). The CDR3 nucleotides are TGTGCCAGTAGTACCCCGAGCGGGAGGGCTTTTTACAATGAGCAGTTCTTC. It translates to CASSTPSGRAFYNEQFF.

This clone was recorded once. At the DNA level, this CDR3 is encoded by other sequences in the same sample as well. This chain uses TRBV5-1 with TRBJ2-7; no clear D gene. V gave up 3 bases and J gave up 0 bases, with 4 bases separating them. The CDR3 has 12 amino acids. The germline CDR1 and CDR2 sequences are SGHRS and YFSETQ. The CDR3 bases are TGCGCCAGCAGCTCCAGCTCCTACGAGCAGTACTTC. It codes for CASSSSSYEQYF.

In its sample, this clone was seen once. The chain couples TRBV2 to TRBJ2-2, with D possibly TRBD1 on 6 matching bases. The CDR3 runs to 14 residues. Germline CDR1 and CDR2: SNHLY and FYNNEI. Trimming took off 10 bases at V and 0 bases at J, with 12 bases between the two ends. CDR3 amino acids: CATYRESNTGELFF. The CDR3 region has the DNA TGTGCCACATACAGGGAGTCGAACACCGGGGAGCTGTTTTTT.

The gene calls are TRBV19 and TRBJ2-7, with 10 bases fitting TRBD2. Unmatched junction bases numbered 9, after V lost 7 bases and J lost 3 bases. CDR1 and CDR2 (germline): LNHDA, SQIVND (reference sequence). This CDR3 is built from 15 residues. This CDR3 is CASKNAGTSDYEQYF. In DNA form, the CDR3 reads TGTGCCAGTAAAAATGCCGGGACTAGCGACTACGAGCAGTACTTC.

The gene calls are TRBV6-1 and TRBJ2-3; maybe TRBD2 (6 bases). V was shortened by 3 bases and J by 0 bases, with 10 bases between the two germline ends. CDR3 size: 15 residues. CDR1 is MNHNS, CDR2 SASEGT, per germline. CDR3 DNA: TGTGCCAGCAGTGAGACGGCGGGGAGCACAGATACGCAGTATTTT. Protein product: CASSETAGSTDTQYF.

The chain recombines TRBV15 with TRBJ2-3, with TRBD2 identical over 9 bases. The germline CDR1 and CDR2 sequences are LNHNV and YYDKDF (reference sequence). V trimming: 7 bases; J trimming: 0 bases; junction bases outside the gene matches: 2. The CDR3 contains 14 residues. The CDR3 coding sequence is TGTGCCACCACCCTAGCGGGAAGCACAGATACGCAGTATTTT. Translated, it gives CATTLAGSTDTQYF.